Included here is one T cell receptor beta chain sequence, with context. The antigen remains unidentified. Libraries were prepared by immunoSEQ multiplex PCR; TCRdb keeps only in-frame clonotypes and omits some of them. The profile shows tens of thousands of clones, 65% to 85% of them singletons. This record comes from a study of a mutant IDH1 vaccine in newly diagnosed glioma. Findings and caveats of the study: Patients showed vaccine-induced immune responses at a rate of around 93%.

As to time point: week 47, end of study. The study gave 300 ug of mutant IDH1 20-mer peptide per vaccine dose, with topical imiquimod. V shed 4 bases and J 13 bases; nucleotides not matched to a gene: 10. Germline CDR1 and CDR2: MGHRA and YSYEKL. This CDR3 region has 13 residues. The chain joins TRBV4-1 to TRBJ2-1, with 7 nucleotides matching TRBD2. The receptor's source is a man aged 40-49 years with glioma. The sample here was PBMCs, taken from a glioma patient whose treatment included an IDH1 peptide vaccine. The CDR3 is CASSPGLYSDQFF. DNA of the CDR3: TGCGCCAGCAGCCCGGGACTATACTCTGATCAGTTCTTC.